This T cell receptor (beta chain) is from a study of T cell responses to AZD1222 COVID-19 vaccine. Study as a whole: Pooling was applied to second doses at about 4 or about 12 weeks.

TCRdb keeps only in-frame clones here, not all; method: immunoSEQ multiplex PCR. The sample lists some 110,000 clones; 80% to 85% were seen once. The TCR sequence derives from an adult in good health. The sample in question was peripheral blood, obtained on day 0 of AZD1222 vaccination.

In DNA form, the CDR3 reads TGCAGCGTTGGTGCAGGGGTAAATCAGCCCCAGCATTTT. Its protein product is CSVGAGVNQPQHF. V and J are TRBV29-1 and TRBJ1-5, with D possibly matching TRBD1 (6 bases). CDR3 length: 13 amino acids. From germline, CDR1 is SQVTM and CDR2 ANQGSEA. Trimming removed 4 bases from V and 4 bases from J, with 11 bases in between.